This T cell receptor (beta chain) was sequenced during a study of CD8 T cells in Susac syndrome. The study, taken as a whole, reports: As the study acknowledged, the number of individuals who were part of its TCR sequencing and HLA analysis was relatively small.

CDR1 and CDR2 (germline): MGHRA, YSYEKL. The ends lost 1 base at V and 1 base at J; junction bases unmatched: 8. CDR3 size: 18 residues. cDNA came from about 0.5 to 1 ug RNA primed by random hexamers. Amplification of the TCR beta CDR3 was carried out by immunoSEQ multiplex PCR, which spanned a total of 54 Vbeta and 13 Jbeta segments. TCRdb re-derived calls from the immunoSEQ multiplex PCR reads in MiXCR, one entry per CDR3 protein. Of fewer than 350,000 distinct CDR3 sequences listed, around 92% are singletons. This clonotype has a single count. Its specificity is unknown. This TCR came from a human donor with multiple sclerosis. The sequencing sample was made of CD4+ T cells from PBMCs. The gene calls are TRBV4-1 and TRBJ2-3; TRBD2 aligns across 10 bases. CDR3 DNA: TGCGCCAGCAGCCAAGCGGCTAGCGGGGGAGGAGGCACAGATACGCAGTATTTT. This sequence encodes CASSQAASGGGGTDTQYF.